Listed below are T cell receptor beta chains from one sample, sequenced in a study of T cell responses to AZD1222 COVID-19 vaccine. Profiled with immunoSEQ multiplex PCR; TCRdb holds only in-frame clones, not every one. This sample has about 120,000 clones, with roughly 87% found just once. Sequencing used peripheral blood, obtained on day 0 of AZD1222 vaccination. These TCRs come from an adult in good health. CDR3s leave out the opening cysteine and the closing phenylalanine or tryptophan. Clone size, where shown, is once, few, many, or a class for clones that have expanded.

v_gene	len	abundance	CDR3aa
TRBV27	11	-	ASRMGQNYGYT
TRBV5-1	11	-	ASSLDLTGEAF
TRBV19	12	-	ATTPRDRGYGYT
TRBV11-2	12	-	ASSLGPFTDTQY
TRBV10-3	13	-	AISGRAGGNNEQF
TRBV2	12	-	ASTGSRGNQPQH
TRBV29-1	12	-	SVTGTASGNTIY
TRBV3-1/TRBV3-2	9	-	ASSQGSEQY
TRBV5-1	11	-	ASSTQDGTEAF
TRBV5-4	14	-	ASSLYGRAYNSPLH
TRBV25-1	11	-	ASSERGNYGYT
TRBV27	13	-	ASSLQVGQSGELF
TRBV7-2	12	-	ASSLGGANYGYT
TRBV18	15	once	ASSGGLTSGNTGELF
TRBV2	12	-	ASSVRQVRDTQY
TRBV27	17	-	ASSTGLAGALSSYNEQF